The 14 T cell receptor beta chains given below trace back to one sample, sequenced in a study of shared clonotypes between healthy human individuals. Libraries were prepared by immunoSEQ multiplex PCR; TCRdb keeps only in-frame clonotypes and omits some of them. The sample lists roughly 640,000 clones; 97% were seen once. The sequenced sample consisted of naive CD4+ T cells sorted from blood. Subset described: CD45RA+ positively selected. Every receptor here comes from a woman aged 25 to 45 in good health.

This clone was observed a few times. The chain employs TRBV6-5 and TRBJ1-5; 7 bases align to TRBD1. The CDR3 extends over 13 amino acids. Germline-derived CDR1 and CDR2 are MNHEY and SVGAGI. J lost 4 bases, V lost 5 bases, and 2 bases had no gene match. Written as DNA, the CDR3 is TGTGCCAGCAGTGGGGACAGAAATCAGCCCCAGCATTTT. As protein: CASSGDRNQPQHF.

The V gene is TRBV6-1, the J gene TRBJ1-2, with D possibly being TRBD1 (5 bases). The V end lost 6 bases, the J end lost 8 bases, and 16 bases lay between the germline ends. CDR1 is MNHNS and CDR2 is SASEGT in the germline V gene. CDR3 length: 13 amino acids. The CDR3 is CASRSAGGNGYTF. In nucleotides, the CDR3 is TGTGCCAGCAGATCGGCGGGGGGGAACGGCTACACCTTC.

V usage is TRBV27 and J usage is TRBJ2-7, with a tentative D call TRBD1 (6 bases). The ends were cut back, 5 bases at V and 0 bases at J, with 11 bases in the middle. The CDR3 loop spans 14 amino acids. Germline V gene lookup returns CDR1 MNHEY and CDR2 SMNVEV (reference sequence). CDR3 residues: CASSQRTDSYEQYF. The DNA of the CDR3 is TGTGCCAGCAGTCAAAGGACAGACTCCTACGAGCAGTACTTC.

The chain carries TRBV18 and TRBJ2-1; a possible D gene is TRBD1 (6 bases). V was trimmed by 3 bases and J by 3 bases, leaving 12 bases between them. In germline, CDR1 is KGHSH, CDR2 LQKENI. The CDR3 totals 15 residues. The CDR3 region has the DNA TGTGCCAGCTCACCGGGACAAGTCCTCTACAATGAGCAGTTCTTC. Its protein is CASSPGQVLYNEQFF.

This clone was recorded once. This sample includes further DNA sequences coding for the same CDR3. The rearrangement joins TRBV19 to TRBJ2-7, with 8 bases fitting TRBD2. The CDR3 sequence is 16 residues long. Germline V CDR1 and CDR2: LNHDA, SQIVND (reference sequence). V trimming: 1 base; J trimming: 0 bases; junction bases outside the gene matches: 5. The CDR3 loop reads CASSIAASGSSYEQYF. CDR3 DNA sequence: TGTGCCAGTAGTATAGCGGCTAGCGGGTCCTCCTACGAGCAGTACTTC.

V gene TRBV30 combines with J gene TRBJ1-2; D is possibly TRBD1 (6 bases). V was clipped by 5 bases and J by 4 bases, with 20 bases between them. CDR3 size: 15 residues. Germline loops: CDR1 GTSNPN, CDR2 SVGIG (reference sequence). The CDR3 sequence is CAWFFPGQLPYGYTF. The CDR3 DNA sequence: TGTGCCTGGTTCTTTCCGGGACAACTCCCCTATGGCTACACCTTC.

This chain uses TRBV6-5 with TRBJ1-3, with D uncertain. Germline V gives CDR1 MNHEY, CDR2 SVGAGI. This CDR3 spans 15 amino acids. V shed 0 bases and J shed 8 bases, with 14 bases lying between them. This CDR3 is CASSYSSVQQHTIYF. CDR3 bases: TGTGCCAGCAGTTACTCCTCGGTACAGCAGCACACCATATATTTT.

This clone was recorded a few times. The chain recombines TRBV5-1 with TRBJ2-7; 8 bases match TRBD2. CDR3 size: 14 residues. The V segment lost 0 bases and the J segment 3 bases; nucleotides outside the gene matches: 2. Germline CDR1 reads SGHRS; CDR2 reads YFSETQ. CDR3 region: CASSLGLASYEQYF. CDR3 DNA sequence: TGCGCCAGCAGCTTGGGACTAGCGAGCTACGAGCAGTACTTC.

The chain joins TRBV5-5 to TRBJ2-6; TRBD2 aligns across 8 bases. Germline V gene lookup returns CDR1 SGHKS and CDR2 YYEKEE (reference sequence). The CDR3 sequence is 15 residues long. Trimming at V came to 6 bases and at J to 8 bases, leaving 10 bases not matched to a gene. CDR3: CASIPQGLASNVLTF. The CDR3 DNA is TGTGCCAGCATCCCACAAGGACTAGCTTCCAACGTCCTGACTTTC.

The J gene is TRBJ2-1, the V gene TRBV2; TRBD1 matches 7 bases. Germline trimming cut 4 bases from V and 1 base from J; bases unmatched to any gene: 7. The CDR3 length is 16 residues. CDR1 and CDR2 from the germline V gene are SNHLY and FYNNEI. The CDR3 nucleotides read TGTGCCAGCAGTGTTAACAGGGGTATTTCCTACAATGAGCAGTTCTTC. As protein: CASSVNRGISYNEQFF.

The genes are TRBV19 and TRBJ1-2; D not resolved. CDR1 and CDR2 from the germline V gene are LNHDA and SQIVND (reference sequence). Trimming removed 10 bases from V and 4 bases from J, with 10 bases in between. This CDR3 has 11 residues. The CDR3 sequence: CATIPGYGYTF. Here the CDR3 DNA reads TGTGCCACTATACCGGGCTATGGCTACACCTTC.

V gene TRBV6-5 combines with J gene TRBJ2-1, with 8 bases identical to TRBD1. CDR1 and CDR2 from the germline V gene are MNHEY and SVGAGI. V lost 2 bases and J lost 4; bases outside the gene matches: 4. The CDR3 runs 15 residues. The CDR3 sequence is CASSYSRQGYNEQFF. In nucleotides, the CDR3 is TGTGCCAGCAGTTACAGCCGACAGGGGTACAATGAGCAGTTCTTC.

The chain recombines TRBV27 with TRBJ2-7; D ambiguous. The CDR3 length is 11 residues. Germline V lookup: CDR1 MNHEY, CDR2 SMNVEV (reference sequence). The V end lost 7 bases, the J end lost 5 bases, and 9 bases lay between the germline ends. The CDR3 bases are TGTGCCAGCATTGACAATAACGAGCAGTACTTC. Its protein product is CASIDNNEQYF.

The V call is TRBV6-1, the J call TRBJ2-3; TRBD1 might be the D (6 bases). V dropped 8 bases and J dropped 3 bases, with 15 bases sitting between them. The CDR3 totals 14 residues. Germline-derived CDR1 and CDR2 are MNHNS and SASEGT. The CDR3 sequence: CASSGQSITDTQYF. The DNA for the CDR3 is TGTGCCAGCTCCGGACAGAGCATAACAGATACGCAGTATTTT.